The source of this TCR beta chain is a study of shared clonotypes between healthy human individuals. Study outcomes and limitations: How much donors shared clonotypes was expected to be affected by sequencing depth.

Comment on this clone: The antigen is unknown.

On ten immunoSEQ deep assay plates, unsorted PBMC DNA was sequenced. The protocol was immunoSEQ multiplex PCR, while the TCRdb copy is restricted to in-frame clones and leaves out a portion. The sample yields 450,000 to 500,000 clones, approximately 82% seen once. The clonotype originates from a middle-aged woman in good health. Some clones in this sample may be carry-over from other donors' samples. Source material: PBMCs.

CDR3 in amino acids: CASSSGFRADGTDTQYF. DNA for the CDR3: TGCGCCAGCAGCTCGGGTTTCCGAGCGGATGGCACAGATACGCAGTATTTT. V and J are TRBV5-1 and TRBJ2-3; D possibly corresponds to TRBD2 (5 bases). Germline CDR1 reads SGHRS; CDR2 reads YFSETQ. The V end lost 3 bases, the J end lost 1 base, and 18 bases lay between the germline ends. The CDR3 has 17 residues.